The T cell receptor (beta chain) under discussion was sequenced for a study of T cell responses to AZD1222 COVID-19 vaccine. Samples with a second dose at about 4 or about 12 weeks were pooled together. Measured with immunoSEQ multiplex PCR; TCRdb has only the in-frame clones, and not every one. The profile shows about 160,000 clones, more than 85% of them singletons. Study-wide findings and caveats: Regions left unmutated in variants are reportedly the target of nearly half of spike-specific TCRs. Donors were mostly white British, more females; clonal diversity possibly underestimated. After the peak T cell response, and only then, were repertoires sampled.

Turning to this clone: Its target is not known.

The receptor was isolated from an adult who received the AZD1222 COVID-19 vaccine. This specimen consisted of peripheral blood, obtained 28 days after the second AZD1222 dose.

In nucleotides, the CDR3 is TGTGCCAGCTCACCGCTAAGCGACCGGTACACTGAAGCTTTCTTT. Translated: CASSPLSDRYTEAFF. The chain couples TRBV18 to TRBJ1-1, with D unclear. Germline CDR1 KGHSH, CDR2 LQKENI. The CDR3 sequence is 15 residues long. V shed 3 bases and J shed 3 bases, with 14 bases lying between them. The full variable domain, its missing parts supplied by reference TRBV18 and TRBJ1-1, is NAGVMQNPRHLVRRRGQEARLRCSPMKGHSHVYWYRQLPEEGLKFMVYLQKENIIDESGMPKERFSAEFPKEGPSILRIQQVVRGDSAAYFCASSPLSDRYTEAFFGQGTRLTVV.